The 30 T cell receptor beta chains below all came from one sample that was sequenced in a study of T cells expressing NK-cell markers. TCRdb re-called the 5' RACE reads and shows each CDR3 protein once, DNA omitted. This sample's clone table lists 550,000 to 600,000 distinct CDR3 sequences. The source material was blood T cells: a sorted CD56 or NKG2C T cell subset, CD4+ or CD8+ T cells, or bulk PBMC T cells (not recorded which). These receptors all come from a man aged 18 to 29 in good health.

The chain links TRBV6-5 to TRBJ2-1; as DNA is missing, the TRBD2 call by TCRdb cannot be tested. Germline assignment: CDR1 MNHEY and CDR2 SVGAGI. The CDR3 runs 17 residues. The chain's CDR3 is CASSYSGLAGIYNEQFF.

The chain has TRBV5-1 and TRBJ2-1; without DNA, the TCRdb call of TRBD2 cannot be checked. CDR3 size: 15 residues. Germline CDR1 is SGHRS and CDR2 is YFSETQ. This CDR3 reads CASSLIGLAGDEQFF.

V usage is TRBV5-6 and J usage is TRBJ1-3; TCRdb gives TRBD1 as the D gene, but with no DNA this cannot be confirmed. From germline, CDR1 is SGHDT and CDR2 YYEEEE. CDR3 length: 16 amino acids. The CDR3 sequence: CASSLGGFGSGNTIYF.

This chain connects TRBV20-1 to TRBJ1-2; no DNA is available, so the TRBD1 call from TCRdb remains unchecked. CDR1 and CDR2 from the germline V gene are DFQATT and SNEGSKA (reference sequence). CDR3 length: 14 amino acids. The CDR3 region is CSARAATGSGGYTF.

This chain uses TRBV5-6 with TRBJ2-5; the TRBD1 assignment by TCRdb is unverifiable without DNA. The CDR3 is 16 amino acids. Germline CDR1 is SGHDT and CDR2 is YYEEEE. Here the CDR3 reads CASSLDRGQYQETQYF.

This chain uses TRBV3-1 with TRBJ2-5; TCRdb names TRBD1, which stays unverified in the absence of DNA. The CDR3 is 13 residues long. The germline V gene has CDR1 LGHDT and CDR2 YNNKEL (reference sequence). The CDR3 sequence: CASRGTGLETQYF.

The J gene is TRBJ2-2, the V gene TRBV2; the TCRdb D gene call, TRBD2, has no DNA to confirm it. CDR1 SNHLY and CDR2 FYNNEI come from the germline V gene. CDR3 length: 16 residues. The CDR3: CASSEALLGPTGELFF.

V and J are TRBV20-1 and TRBJ2-1. This CDR3 is 13 amino acids long. Germline CDR1 and CDR2: DFQATT and SNEGSKA (reference sequence). CDR3 sequence: CSARDGGSFEQFF.

This chain links TRBV15 with TRBJ2-1; as DNA is missing, the TRBD1 call by TCRdb cannot be tested. Germline CDR1 reads LNHNV; CDR2 reads YYDKDF (reference sequence). The CDR3 sequence is 15 residues long. The CDR3 reads CATSRDGPRDTWQFF.

The chain is built from TRBV29-1 and TRBJ2-3; TCRdb gives TRBD1 as the D gene, but with no DNA this cannot be confirmed. Germline CDR1 reads SQVTM; CDR2 reads ANQGSEA. This CDR3 is 13 amino acids long. CDR3 in amino acids: CSVRRLLTDTQYF.

The genes are TRBV4-3 and TRBJ1-4. The CDR3 length is 16 residues. Germline assignment: CDR1 LGHNA and CDR2 YSLEER. Here the CDR3 reads CASSQDYRETGRKLFF.

The genes are TRBV18 and TRBJ2-3; TCRdb picks TRBD1, but there is no DNA to check that call. This CDR3 is built from 16 residues. Germline V gene sequence: CDR1 KGHSH, CDR2 LQKENI. CDR3 sequence: CASSPPYQGVTDTQYF.

The chain employs TRBV20-1 and TRBJ2-4; the D call from TCRdb, TRBD2, cannot be confirmed without DNA. CDR3 size: 18 residues. The germline gives CDR1 DFQATT, CDR2 SNEGSKA (reference sequence). This CDR3 is CSAGRVAGTSGRKNIQYF.

This CDR3 reads CASSLETSRDTQYF. The chain employs TRBV12-3 or TRBV12-4 and TRBJ2-3. The CDR3 covers 14 residues.

The V call is TRBV20-1, the J call TRBJ2-3; TCRdb's D call of TRBD2 is untestable without DNA. In germline, CDR1 is DFQATT, CDR2 SNEGSKA (reference sequence). The CDR3 totals 14 residues. The CDR3 spells CSARLAPSTDTQYF.

The rearrangement uses TRBV19 and TRBJ2-7; TCRdb calls TRBD1, which cannot be checked without DNA. CDR3 length equals 15 residues. CDR1 is LNHDA, CDR2 SQIVND, per germline (reference sequence). CDR3 residues: CASSAPIGLSYEQYF. Using reference TRBV19 and TRBJ2-7 for the parts outside the CDR3, the full variable domain is DGGITQSPKYLFRKEGQNVTLSCEQNLNHDAMYWYRQDPGQGLRLIYYSQIVNDFQKGDIAEGYSVSREKKESFPLTVTSAQKNPTAFYLCASSAPIGLSYEQYFGPGTRLTVT.

The chain recombines TRBV29-1 with TRBJ1-2; as DNA is missing, the TRBD1 call by TCRdb cannot be tested. Germline CDR1 SQVTM, CDR2 ANQGSEA. The CDR3 runs to 14 residues. CDR3 residues: CSVPPGPGIGGYTF.

This rearrangement joins TRBV5-6 to TRBJ2-7; TCRdb's assignment of TRBD2 cannot be checked, as there is no DNA. Germline-derived CDR1 and CDR2 are SGHDT and YYEEEE. The CDR3 spans 14 residues. The CDR3 spells CASSLGAGPVEQYF.

The chain couples TRBV7-8 to TRBJ2-2; TCRdb selects TRBD2, and the lack of DNA leaves this call unchecked. CDR1 and CDR2 from the germline V gene are SGHVS and FQNEAQ. CDR3 length: 17 amino acids. CDR3 in amino acids: CASSLRLAGGPPGELFF.

The chain links TRBV5-1 to TRBJ1-5; TCRdb outputs TRBD1, but without DNA this stays unchecked. Per germline, CDR1 SGHRS and CDR2 YFSETQ. CDR3 length equals 14 residues. The CDR3 loop reads CASSLQGDNQPQHF.

The gene calls are TRBV6-1 and TRBJ2-3. CDR3 length: 15 amino acids. Germline loops: CDR1 MNHNS, CDR2 SASEGT. CDR3: CASSHLGARTDTQYF.

The chain recombines TRBV6-2 or TRBV6-3 with TRBJ2-2; TCRdb's D gene call, TRBD1, goes unchecked for lack of DNA. This CDR3 has 16 amino acids. Germline CDR1 is MNHEY and CDR2 is SVGEGT. The CDR3: CASSYWTPGASGELFF.

The chain couples TRBV5-1 to TRBJ2-1; TCRdb calls TRBD2, which cannot be checked without DNA. Germline V lookup: CDR1 SGHRS, CDR2 YFSETQ. CDR3 length: 11 residues. The CDR3 spells CASSEGPEQFF.

The genes are TRBV5-5 and TRBJ2-1; TCRdb proposes TRBD2, but this gene call is untestable without DNA. CDR1 and CDR2 (germline): SGHKS, YYEKEE (reference sequence). CDR3 length equals 16 residues. The CDR3: CASSLRGRTQSGEQFF. Full variable domain (missing parts from reference TRBV5-5 and TRBJ2-1): DAGVTQSPTHLIKTRGQQVTLRCSPISGHKSVSWYQQVLGQGPQFIFQYYEKEERGRGNFPDRFSARQFPNYSSELNVNALLLGDSALYLCASSLRGRTQSGEQFFGPGTRLTVL.

This rearrangement joins TRBV6-1 to TRBJ2-1; without DNA, the TCRdb call of TRBD2 cannot be checked. The CDR3 contains 14 residues. Germline values: CDR1 MNHNS, CDR2 SASEGT. CDR3 region: CASSGTSGGNEQFF.

The chain is built from TRBV12-3 or TRBV12-4 and TRBJ2-2. This CDR3 is built from 14 residues. CDR3 amino acids: CASALLINTGELFF.

This chain links TRBV7-2 with TRBJ2-7. CDR3 length equals 14 residues. Germline loops: CDR1 SGHTA, CDR2 FQGNSA. The CDR3: CASRRHQQGYEQYF.

The chain has TRBV11-2 and TRBJ2-1. Germline loops: CDR1 SGHAT, CDR2 FQNNGV. This CDR3 is 12 amino acids long. This chain's CDR3 is CASSLSVNEQFF.

The CDR3 is CASSLVRETGETQYF. This chain joins TRBV7-9 and TRBJ2-5; TCRdb gives TRBD1 as the D gene, but with no DNA this cannot be confirmed. Germline V gene data show CDR1 as SEHNR and CDR2 as FQNEAQ (reference sequence). The CDR3 runs 15 residues. The full variable domain, with the rest looked up from reference TRBV7-9 and TRBJ2-5, is DTGVSQNPRHKITKRGQNVTFRCDPISEHNRLYWYRQTLGQGPEFLTYFQNEAQLEKSRLLSDRFSAERPKGSFSTLEIQRTEQGDSAMYLCASSLVRETGETQYFGPGTRLLVL.

The chain recombines TRBV6-2 or TRBV6-3 with TRBJ2-5; TCRdb's D call of TRBD2 is untestable without DNA. The germline V gene encodes CDR1 MNHEY and CDR2 SVGEGT. This CDR3 has 13 amino acids. The CDR3: CASSTWEEETQYF.